A single sample is the source of the 18 T cell receptor beta chains below, sequenced in a study of spatial heterogeneity in lung cancer. A single record per CDR3 protein comes from TCRdb applying MiXCR to the 5' RACE reads. Altogether about 36,000 distinct CDR3 sequences are present, approximately 8% being singletons, with the ten largest covering around 9.4%. The sample's time point: blood at routine non-recurrence follow-up after resection. The sequences come from PBMCs, collected at follow-up. The receptors shown here come from a male donor with early-stage non-small cell lung cancer.

This clonotype has ten or more counts. CDR3 in DNA: TGTGCCATCAGTGACCTGACAGAGCCTGGAAACACCATATATTTT. Its translation is CAISDLTEPGNTIYF. This chain uses TRBV10-3 with TRBJ1-3, with D possibly TRBD1 on 5 matching bases. V lost 3 bases, J lost 2 bases, and 11 bases lay in between. The V gene's germline CDR1 is ENHRY and CDR2 SYGVKD. CDR3 length: 15 residues.

This clonotype was seen at least ten times. V usage is TRBV27 and J usage is TRBJ2-7; maybe TRBD1 (6 bases). V gave up 3 bases and J gave up 2 bases, with 8 bases separating them. CDR3 length equals 13 residues. Germline V gene sequence: CDR1 MNHEY, CDR2 SMNVEV (reference sequence). For the CDR3, the DNA is TGTGCCAGCAGTTTTACAGGGCCCTACGAGCAGTACTTC. It codes for CASSFTGPYEQYF.

This clonotype was counted at least ten times. The chain has TRBV5-6 and TRBJ2-5; D is uncertain. This CDR3 region has 15 residues. Germline V gene lookup returns CDR1 SGHDT and CDR2 YYEEEE. V was pared by 3 bases and J by 5 bases, with 17 bases between. Here the CDR3 DNA reads TGTGCCAGCAGCTGGTCCCACCTTGCTGGTGAGACCCAGTACTTC. Amino acids: CASSWSHLAGETQYF.

This clonotype was recorded at least ten times. V is TRBV7-9 and J is TRBJ2-7; D might be TRBD1 or TRBD2, each matching 5 bases. Trimming took 5 bases from V and 12 from J, leaving 20 bases between them. Germline V gene sequence: CDR1 SEHNR, CDR2 FQNEAQ (reference sequence). The CDR3 contains 13 residues. The CDR3 here is CASSGRGAVRRYF. The CDR3 DNA follows: TGTGCCAGCAGCGGGAGAGGGGCGGTTAGGAGGTACTTC.

There are many counts of this clonotype. V is TRBV7-8 and J is TRBJ2-3; 10 bases are shared with TRBD2. CDR1 is SGHVS and CDR2 is FQNEAQ in the germline V gene. Losses at the gene ends were 4 bases for V and 1 base for J; bases not matched to a gene: 5. The CDR3 extends over 16 amino acids. CDR3 bases: TGTGCCAGCAGCTCATCGAGCGGGGGGGGCACAGATACGCAGTATTTT. Its protein is CASSSSSGGGTDTQYF.

At least ten counts were recorded for this clonotype. The genes are TRBV6-2 or TRBV6-3 and TRBJ2-1; 12 nucleotides agree with TRBD2. This CDR3 contains 17 residues. The V gene end was trimmed by 4 bases and the J gene end by 2 bases; junction bases not matched to a gene: 6. Germline lookup yields CDR1 MNHEY and CDR2 SVGEGT. CDR3 amino acids: CASSSLTSGGPYNEQFF. The CDR3 DNA reads TGTGCCAGCAGTTCTTTGACTAGCGGGGGACCCTACAATGAGCAGTTCTTC.

This clonotype was counted many times. This chain uses TRBV7-9 with TRBJ1-1; D gene ambiguous. Between the trimmed V and J ends, which lost 6 bases and 0 bases, there was a span of 17 bases. The germline CDR1 and CDR2 sequences are SEHNR and FQNEAQ (reference sequence). CDR3 length: 16 amino acids. CDR3 residues: CASSSVSDTLNTEAFF. The CDR3 DNA is TGTGCCAGCAGTTCCGTCTCCGATACACTGAACACTGAAGCTTTCTTT.

This clonotype occurred many times. The V and J genes are TRBV18 and TRBJ2-5; 7 bases are a match to TRBD2. The CDR3 spans 17 residues. The V segment lost 5 bases and the J segment 2 bases; nucleotides outside the gene matches: 14. CDR1 KGHSH and CDR2 LQKENI come from the germline V gene. The CDR3 DNA reads as TGTGCCAGCTCATCTCTTACTTTGGCTAGCGGACAAGAGACCCAGTACTTC. This translates into CASSSLTLASGQETQYF.

To note about this clonotype: A much larger clone differs by one base, so this may be a read error. The chain links TRBV27 to TRBJ2-7; either TRBD1 or TRBD2 may fit D (6 bases each). Germline V gene data show CDR1 as MNHEY and CDR2 as SMNVEV (reference sequence). The CDR3 has 13 amino acids. CDR3 DNA sequence: TGTGCCGGCAGTGGAGGGGGGATCTACGAGCAGTACTTC. Residues: CAGSGGGIYEQYF.

This clonotype was recorded many times. This chain joins TRBV20-1 and TRBJ2-2; D gene uncertain. The CDR3 is 13 residues long. With 2 bases removed from V and 2 bases from J, the gap between germline ends came to 6 bases. The germline V gene encodes CDR1 DFQATT and CDR2 SNEGSKA (reference sequence). The CDR3 sequence: CSARPGNTGELFF. CDR3 in DNA: TGCAGTGCTAGACCAGGAAACACCGGGGAGCTGTTTTTT.

This clonotype was recorded many times. The CDR3 region has the DNA TGCAGTGCCCGGCAACCTCCCGAAGCTTTCTTT. This translates into CSARQPPEAFF. The genes are TRBV20-1 and TRBJ1-1; D unclear. CDR3 size: 11 residues. V gave up 6 bases and J gave up 8 bases, with 13 bases separating them. The germline gives CDR1 DFQATT, CDR2 SNEGSKA (reference sequence).

The gene calls are TRBV12-3 or TRBV12-4 and TRBJ2-3; possible D gene TRBD2, 5 bases. The CDR3 consists of 15 residues. V was pared by 3 bases and J by 8 bases, with 18 bases between. The CDR3 DNA reads TGTGCCAGCAGTTTGAGGGCGGGTCCCGACCGTACGCAGTATTTT. This codes for CASSLRAGPDRTQYF.

A remark on this clonotype: This may come from a read error, since a much larger clone is one base off. V and J are TRBV5-3 and TRBJ2-5; D remains ambiguous. TRBV5-3 is labeled an ORF, and its function is uncertain. CDR3 length: 9 amino acids. CDR3 in DNA: TGTGTCAGAAGAGAGACCCAGTACTTC. This codes for CVRRETQYF.

This clonotype has just a few counts. The chain employs TRBV12-3 or TRBV12-4 and TRBJ2-3, with 7 bases lining up with TRBD1. This CDR3 region has 14 residues. The J segment lost 6 bases and the V segment lost 6 bases, leaving 9 bases of the junction unmatched. The CDR3 DNA follows: TGTGCCAGCAGCTGGACAGGTTCGTCCGATACGCAGTATTTT. It translates to CASSWTGSSDTQYF.

This clonotype appeared many times. This rearrangement joins TRBV12-2 to TRBJ1-6. TRBV12-2 is a pseudogene. This CDR3 is 13 amino acids long. The CDR3 is CASRSHVNSPLHF. CDR3 bases: TGTGCAAGTCGCTCGCACGTTAATTCACCCCTCCACTTT.

A few counts support this clonotype. The chain joins TRBV11-2 to TRBJ2-3; TRBD1 might be the D (6 bases). Per the germline V gene, CDR1 is SGHAT and CDR2 is FQNNGV. This CDR3 spans 16 amino acids. V was cut by 6 bases and J by 0 bases, with 16 bases left in between. CDR3 residues: CASSPRGPSSTDTQYF. For the CDR3, the DNA is TGTGCCAGCAGTCCCAGGGGACCGTCTAGCACAGATACGCAGTATTTT.

This clonotype was seen at least ten times. The chain combines TRBV9 with TRBJ2-3; no clear D gene. The CDR3 consists of 15 residues. V gave up 4 bases and J gave up 0 bases, with 12 bases separating them. Germline lookup yields CDR1 SGDLS and CDR2 YYNGEE. Here the CDR3 DNA reads TGTGCCAGCAGCTCAATGACTTACAGCACAGATACGCAGTATTTT. It specifies CASSSMTYSTDTQYF. Together with reference TRBV9 and TRBJ2-3, the CDR3 gives the full variable domain: DSGVTQTPKHLITATGQRVTLRCSPRSGDLSVYWYQQSLDQGLQFLIQYYNGEERAKGNILERFSAQQFPDLHSELNLSSLELGDSALYFCASSSMTYSTDTQYFGPGTRLTVL.

At least ten counts were recorded for this clonotype. The J gene is TRBJ2-6, the V gene TRBV3-1; no reliable D call. The CDR3 contains 16 residues. The germline V gene encodes CDR1 LGHDT and CDR2 YNNKEL (reference sequence). V lost 4 bases and J 0 bases, leaving 10 bases between the germline ends. The CDR3, as DNA: TGTGCCAGCAGCCTCGTGGCGGACTCTGGGGCCAACGTCCTGACTTTC. It codes for CASSLVADSGANVLTF.